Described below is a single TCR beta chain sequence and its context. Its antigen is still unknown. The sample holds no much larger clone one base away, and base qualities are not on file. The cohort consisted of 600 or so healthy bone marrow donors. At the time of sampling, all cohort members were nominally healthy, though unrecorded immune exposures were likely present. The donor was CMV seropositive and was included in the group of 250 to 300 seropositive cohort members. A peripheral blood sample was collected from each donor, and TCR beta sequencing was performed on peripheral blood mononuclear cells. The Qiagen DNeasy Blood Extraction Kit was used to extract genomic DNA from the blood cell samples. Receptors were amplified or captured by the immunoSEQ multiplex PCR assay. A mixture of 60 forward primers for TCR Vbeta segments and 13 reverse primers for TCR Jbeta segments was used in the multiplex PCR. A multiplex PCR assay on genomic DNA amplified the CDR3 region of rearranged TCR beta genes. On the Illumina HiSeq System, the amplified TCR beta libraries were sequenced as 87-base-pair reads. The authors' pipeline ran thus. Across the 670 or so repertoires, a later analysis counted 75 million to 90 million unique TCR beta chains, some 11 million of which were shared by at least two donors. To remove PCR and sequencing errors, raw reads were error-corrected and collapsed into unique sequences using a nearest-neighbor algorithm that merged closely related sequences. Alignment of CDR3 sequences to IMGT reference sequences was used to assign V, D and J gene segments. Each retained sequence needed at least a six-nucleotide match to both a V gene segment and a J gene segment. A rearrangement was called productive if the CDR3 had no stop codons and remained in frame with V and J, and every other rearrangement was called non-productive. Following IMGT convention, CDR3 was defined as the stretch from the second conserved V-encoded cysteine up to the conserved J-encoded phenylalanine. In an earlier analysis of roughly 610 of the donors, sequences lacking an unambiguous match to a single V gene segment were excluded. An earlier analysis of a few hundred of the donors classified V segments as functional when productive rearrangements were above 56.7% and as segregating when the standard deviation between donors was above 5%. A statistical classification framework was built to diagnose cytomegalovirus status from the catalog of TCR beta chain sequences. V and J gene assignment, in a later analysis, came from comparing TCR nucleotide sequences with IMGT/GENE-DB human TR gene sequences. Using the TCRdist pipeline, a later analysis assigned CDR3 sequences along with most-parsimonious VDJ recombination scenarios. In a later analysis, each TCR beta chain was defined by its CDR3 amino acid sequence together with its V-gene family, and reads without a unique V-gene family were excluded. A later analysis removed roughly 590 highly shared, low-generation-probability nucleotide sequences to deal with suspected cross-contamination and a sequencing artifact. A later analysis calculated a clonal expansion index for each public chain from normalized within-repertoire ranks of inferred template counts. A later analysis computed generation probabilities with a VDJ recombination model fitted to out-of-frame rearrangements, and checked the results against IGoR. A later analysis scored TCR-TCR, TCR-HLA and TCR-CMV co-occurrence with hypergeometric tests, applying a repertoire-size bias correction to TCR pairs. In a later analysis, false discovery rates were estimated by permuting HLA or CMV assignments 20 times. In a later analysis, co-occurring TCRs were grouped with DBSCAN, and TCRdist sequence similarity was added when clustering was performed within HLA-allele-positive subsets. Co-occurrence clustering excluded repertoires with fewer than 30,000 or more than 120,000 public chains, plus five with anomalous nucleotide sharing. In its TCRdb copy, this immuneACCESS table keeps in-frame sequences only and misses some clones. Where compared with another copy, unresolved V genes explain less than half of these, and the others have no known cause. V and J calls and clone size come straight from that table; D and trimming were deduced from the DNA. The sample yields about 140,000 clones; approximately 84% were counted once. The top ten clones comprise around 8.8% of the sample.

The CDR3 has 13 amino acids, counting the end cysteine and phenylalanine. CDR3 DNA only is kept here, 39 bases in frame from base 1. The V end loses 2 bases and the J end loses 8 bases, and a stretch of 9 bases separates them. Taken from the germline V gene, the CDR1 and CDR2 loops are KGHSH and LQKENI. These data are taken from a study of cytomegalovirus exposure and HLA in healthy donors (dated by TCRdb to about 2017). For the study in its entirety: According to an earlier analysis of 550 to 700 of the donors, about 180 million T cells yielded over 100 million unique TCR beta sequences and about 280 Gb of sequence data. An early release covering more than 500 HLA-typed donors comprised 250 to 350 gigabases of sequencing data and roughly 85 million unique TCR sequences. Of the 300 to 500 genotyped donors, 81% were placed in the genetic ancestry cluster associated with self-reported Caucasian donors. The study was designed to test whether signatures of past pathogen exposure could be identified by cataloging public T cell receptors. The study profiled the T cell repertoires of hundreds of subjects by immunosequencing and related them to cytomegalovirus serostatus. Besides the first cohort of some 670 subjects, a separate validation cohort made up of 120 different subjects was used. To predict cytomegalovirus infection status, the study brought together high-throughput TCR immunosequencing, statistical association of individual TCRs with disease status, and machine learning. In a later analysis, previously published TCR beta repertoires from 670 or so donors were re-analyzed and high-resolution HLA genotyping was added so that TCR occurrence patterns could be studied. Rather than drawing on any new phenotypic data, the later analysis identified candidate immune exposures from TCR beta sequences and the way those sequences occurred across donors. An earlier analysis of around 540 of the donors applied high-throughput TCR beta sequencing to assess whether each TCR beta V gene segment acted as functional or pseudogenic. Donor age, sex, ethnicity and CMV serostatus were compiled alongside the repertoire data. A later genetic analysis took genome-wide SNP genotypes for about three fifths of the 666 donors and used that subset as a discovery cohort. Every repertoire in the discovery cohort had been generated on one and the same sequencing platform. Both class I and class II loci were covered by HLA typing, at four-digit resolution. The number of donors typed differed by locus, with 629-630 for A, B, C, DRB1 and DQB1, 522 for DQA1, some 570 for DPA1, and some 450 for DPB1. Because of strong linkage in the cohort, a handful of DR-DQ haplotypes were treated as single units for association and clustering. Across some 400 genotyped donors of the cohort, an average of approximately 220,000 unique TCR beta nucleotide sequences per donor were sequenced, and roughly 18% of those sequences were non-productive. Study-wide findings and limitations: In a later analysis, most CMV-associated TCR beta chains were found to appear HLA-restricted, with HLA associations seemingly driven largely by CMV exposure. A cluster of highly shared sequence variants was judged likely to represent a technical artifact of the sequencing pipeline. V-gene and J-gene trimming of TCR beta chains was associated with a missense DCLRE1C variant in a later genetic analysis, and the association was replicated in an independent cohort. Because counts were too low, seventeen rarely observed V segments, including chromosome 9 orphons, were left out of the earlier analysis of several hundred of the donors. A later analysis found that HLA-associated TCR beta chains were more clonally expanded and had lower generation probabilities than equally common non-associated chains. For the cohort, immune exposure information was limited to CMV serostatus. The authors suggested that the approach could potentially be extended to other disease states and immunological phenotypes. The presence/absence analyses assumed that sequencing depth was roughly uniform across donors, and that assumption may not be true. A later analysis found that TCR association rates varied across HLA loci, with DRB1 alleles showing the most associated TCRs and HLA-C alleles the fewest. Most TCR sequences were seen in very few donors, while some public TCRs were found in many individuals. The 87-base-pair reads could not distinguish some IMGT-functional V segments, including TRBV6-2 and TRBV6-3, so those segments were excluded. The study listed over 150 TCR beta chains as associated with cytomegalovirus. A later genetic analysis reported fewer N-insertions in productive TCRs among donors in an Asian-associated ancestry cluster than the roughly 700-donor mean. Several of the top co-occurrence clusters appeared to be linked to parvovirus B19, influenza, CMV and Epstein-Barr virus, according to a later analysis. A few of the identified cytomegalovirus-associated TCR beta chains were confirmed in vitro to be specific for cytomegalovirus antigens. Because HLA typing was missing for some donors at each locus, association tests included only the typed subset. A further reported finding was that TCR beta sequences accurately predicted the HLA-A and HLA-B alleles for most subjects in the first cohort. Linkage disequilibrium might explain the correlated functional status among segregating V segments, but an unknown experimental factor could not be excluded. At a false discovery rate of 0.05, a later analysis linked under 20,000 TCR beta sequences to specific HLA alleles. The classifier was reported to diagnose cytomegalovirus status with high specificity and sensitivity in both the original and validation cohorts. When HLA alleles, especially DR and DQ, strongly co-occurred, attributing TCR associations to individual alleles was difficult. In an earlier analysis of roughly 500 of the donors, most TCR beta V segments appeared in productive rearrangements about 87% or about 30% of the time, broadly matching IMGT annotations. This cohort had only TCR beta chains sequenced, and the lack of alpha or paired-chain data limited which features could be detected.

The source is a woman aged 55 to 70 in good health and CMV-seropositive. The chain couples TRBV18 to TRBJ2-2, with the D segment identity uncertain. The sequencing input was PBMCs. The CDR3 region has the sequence CASSPVAAGELFF. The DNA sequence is TGTGCCAGCTCACCAGTAGCAGCGGGGGAGCTGTTTTTT.